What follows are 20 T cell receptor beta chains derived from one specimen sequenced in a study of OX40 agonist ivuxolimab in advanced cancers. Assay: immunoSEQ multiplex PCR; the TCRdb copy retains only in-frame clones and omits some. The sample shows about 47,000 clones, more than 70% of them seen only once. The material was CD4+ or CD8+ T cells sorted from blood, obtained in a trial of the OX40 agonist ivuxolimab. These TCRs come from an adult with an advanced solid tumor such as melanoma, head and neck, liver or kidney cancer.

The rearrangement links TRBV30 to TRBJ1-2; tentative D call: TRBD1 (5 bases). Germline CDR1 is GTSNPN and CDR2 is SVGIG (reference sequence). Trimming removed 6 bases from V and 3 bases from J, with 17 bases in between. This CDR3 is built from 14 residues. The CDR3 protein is CACTTGRVYYGYTF. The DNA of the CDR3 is TGTGCCTGCACGACGGGACGGGTGTACTATGGCTACACCTTC. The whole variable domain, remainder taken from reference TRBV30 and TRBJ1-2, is SQTIHQWPATLVQPVGSPLSLECTVEGTSNPNLYWYRQAAGRGLQLLFYSVGIGQISSEVPQNLSASRPQDRQFILSSKKLLLSDSGFYLCACTTGRVYYGYTFGSGTRLTVV.

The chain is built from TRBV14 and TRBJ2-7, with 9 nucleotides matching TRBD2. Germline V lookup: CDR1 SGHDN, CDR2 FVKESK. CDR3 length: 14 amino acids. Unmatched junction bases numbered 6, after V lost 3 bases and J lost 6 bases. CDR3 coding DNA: TGTGCCAGCAGCCATGCGGGAGGGTCTCTCGAGCAGTACTTC. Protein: CASSHAGGSLEQYF. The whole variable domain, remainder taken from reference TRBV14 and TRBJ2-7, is EAGVTQFPSHSVIEKGQTVTLRCDPISGHDNLYWYRRVMGKEIKFLLHFVKESKQDESGMPNNRFLAERTGGTYSTLKVQPAELEDSGVYFCASSHAGGSLEQYFGPGTRLTVT.

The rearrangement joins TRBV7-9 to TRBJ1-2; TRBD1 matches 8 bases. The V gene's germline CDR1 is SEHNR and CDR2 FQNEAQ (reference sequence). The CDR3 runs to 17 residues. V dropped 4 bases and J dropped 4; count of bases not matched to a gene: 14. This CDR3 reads CASSYGQGSASSYGYTF. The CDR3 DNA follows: TGTGCCAGCAGCTATGGACAGGGCTCGGCAAGTAGCTATGGCTACACCTTC.

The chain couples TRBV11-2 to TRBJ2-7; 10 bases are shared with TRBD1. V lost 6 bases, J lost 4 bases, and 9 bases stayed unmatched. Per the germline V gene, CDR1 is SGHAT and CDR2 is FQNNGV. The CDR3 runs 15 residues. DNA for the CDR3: TGTGCCAGCAGTTCCCGGGACAGGGGTTCTTACGAGCAGTACTTC. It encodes CASSSRDRGSYEQYF.

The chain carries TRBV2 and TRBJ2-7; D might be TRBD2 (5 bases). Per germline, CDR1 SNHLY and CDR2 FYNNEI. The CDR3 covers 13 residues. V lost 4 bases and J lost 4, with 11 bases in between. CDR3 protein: CASSARGYYEQYF. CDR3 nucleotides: TGTGCCAGCAGTGCTCGGGGTTATTACGAGCAGTACTTC. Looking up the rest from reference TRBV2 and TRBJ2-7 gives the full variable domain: EPEVTQTPSHQVTQMGQEVILRCVPISNHLYFYWYRQILGQKVEFLVSFYNNEISEKSEIFDDQFSVERPDGSNFTLKIRSTKLEDSAMYFCASSARGYYEQYFGPGTRLTVT.

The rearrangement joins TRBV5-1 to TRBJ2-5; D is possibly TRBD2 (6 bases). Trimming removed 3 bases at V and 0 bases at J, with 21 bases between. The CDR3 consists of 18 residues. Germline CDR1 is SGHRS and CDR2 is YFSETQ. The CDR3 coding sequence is TGCGCCAGCAGCTACCGTCCAAATGGAGGGGAGTACCAAGAGACCCAGTACTTC. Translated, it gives CASSYRPNGGEYQETQYF. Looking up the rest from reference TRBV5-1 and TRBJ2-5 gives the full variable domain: KAGVTQTPRYLIKTRGQQVTLSCSPISGHRSVSWYQQTPGQGLQFLFEYFSETQRNKGNFPGRFSGRQFSNSRSEMNVSTLELGDSALYLCASSYRPNGGEYQETQYFGPGTRLLVL.

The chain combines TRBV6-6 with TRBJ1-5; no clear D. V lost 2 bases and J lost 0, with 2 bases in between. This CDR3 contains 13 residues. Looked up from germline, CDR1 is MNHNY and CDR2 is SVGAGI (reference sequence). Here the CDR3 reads CASSYDSNQPQHF. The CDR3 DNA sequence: TGTGCCAGCAGTTACGATAGCAATCAGCCCCAGCATTTT.

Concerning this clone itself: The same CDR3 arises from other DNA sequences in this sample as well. The CDR3 nucleotides read TGTGCCAGCTCACCACGACTAGCGGGAGAAGAGACCCAGTACTTC. Translating gives CASSPRLAGEETQYF. The gene calls are TRBV18 and TRBJ2-5; TRBD2 matches at 12 bases. Trimming at V came to 1 base and at J to 3 bases, leaving 0 bases not matched to a gene. This CDR3 has 15 amino acids. Germline lookup yields CDR1 KGHSH and CDR2 LQKENI. The whole variable domain, remainder taken from reference TRBV18 and TRBJ2-5, is NAGVMQNPRHLVRRRGQEARLRCSPMKGHSHVYWYRQLPEEGLKFMVYLQKENIIDESGMPKERFSAEFPKEGPSILRIQQVVRGDSAAYFCASSPRLAGEETQYFGPGTRLLVL.

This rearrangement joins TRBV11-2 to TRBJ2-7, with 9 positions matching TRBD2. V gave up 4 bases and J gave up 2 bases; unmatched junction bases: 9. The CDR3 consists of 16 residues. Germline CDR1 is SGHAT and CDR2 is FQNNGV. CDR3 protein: CASSSAGREGTYEQYF. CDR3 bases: TGTGCCAGCAGCTCGGCGGGGCGGGAGGGAACCTACGAGCAGTACTTC.

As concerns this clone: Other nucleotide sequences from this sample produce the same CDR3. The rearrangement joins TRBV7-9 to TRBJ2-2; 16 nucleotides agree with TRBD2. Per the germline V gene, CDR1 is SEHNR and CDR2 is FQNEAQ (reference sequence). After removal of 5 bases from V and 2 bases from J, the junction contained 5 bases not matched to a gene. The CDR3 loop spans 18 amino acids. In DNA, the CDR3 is TGTGCCAGCAGCCCGGGACTAGCGGGAGGGCTAAACACCGGGGAGCTGTTTTTT. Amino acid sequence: CASSPGLAGGLNTGELFF. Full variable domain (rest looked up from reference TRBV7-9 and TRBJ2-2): DTGVSQNPRHKITKRGQNVTFRCDPISEHNRLYWYRQTLGQGPEFLTYFQNEAQLEKSRLLSDRFSAERPKGSFSTLEIQRTEQGDSAMYLCASSPGLAGGLNTGELFFGEGSRLTVL.

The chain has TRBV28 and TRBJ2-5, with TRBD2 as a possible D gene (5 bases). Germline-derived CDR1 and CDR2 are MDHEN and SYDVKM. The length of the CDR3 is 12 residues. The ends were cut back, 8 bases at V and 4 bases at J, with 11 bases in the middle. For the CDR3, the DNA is TGTGCCAGCGGGAGTCGGTCAGAGACCCAGTACTTC. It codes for CASGSRSETQYF.

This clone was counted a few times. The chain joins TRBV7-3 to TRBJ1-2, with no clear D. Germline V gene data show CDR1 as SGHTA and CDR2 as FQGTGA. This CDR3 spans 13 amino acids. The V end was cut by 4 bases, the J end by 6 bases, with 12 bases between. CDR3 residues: CASSSEPFHGYTF. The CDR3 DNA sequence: TGTGCCAGCAGCTCAGAACCGTTCCATGGCTACACCTTC.

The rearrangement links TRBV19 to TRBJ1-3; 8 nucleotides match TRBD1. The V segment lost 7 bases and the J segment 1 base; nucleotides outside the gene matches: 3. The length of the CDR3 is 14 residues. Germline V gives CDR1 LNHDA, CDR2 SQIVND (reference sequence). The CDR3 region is CASTGTGSGNTIYF. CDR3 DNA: TGTGCCAGTACCGGGACAGGATCTGGAAACACCATATATTTT. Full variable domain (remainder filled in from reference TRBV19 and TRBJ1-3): DGGITQSPKYLFRKEGQNVTLSCEQNLNHDAMYWYRQDPGQGLRLIYYSQIVNDFQKGDIAEGYSVSREKKESFPLTVTSAQKNPTAFYLCASTGTGSGNTIYFGEGSWLTVV.

This CDR3 reads CASSSDTSGRIDTQYF. In nucleotides, the CDR3 is TGTGCCAGCAGTTCTGACACTAGCGGGAGGATAGATACGCAGTATTTT. J is TRBJ2-3 and V is TRBV28; 12 nucleotides match TRBD2. This CDR3 is built from 16 residues. From germline, CDR1 is MDHEN and CDR2 SYDVKM. Trimming cost V 4 bases and J 5 bases; bases outside gene matches: 7. The variable domain in full, with the rest retrieved from reference TRBV28 and TRBJ2-3, is DVKVTQSSRYLVKRTGEKVFLECVQDMDHENMFWYRQDPGLGLRLIYFSYDVKMKEKGDIPEGYSVSREKKERFSLILESASTNQTSMYLCASSSDTSGRIDTQYFGPGTRLTVL.

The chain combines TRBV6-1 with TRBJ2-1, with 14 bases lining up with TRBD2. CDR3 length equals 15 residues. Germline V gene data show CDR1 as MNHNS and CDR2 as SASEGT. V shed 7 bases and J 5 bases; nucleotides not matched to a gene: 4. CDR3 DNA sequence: TGTGCCAGCACCCTGACTAGCGGGAGGGACAATGAGCAGTTCTTC. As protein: CASTLTSGRDNEQFF.

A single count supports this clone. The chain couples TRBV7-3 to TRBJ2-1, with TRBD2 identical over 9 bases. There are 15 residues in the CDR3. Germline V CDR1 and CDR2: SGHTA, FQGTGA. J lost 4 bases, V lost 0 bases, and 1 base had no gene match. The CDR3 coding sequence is TGTGCCAGCAGCTTAACGCGGGAGGGATACAATGAGCAGTTCTTC. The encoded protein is CASSLTREGYNEQFF.

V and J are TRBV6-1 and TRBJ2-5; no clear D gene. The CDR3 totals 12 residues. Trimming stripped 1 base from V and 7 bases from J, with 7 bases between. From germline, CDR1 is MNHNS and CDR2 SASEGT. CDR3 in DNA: TGTGCCAGCAGTGAAGACTGGGGGACCCAGTACTTC. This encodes CASSEDWGTQYF.

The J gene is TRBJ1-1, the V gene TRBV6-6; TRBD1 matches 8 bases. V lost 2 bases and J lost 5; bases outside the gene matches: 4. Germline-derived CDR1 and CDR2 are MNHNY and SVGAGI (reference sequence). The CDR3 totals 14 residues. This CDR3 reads CASSYTQGGTEAFF. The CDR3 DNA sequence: TGTGCCAGCAGTTACACACAGGGGGGAACTGAAGCTTTCTTT.

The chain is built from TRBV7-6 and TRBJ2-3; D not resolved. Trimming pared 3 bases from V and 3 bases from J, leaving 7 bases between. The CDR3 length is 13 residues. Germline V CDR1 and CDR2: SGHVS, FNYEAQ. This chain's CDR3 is CASSLSRTDTQYF. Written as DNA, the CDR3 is TGTGCCAGCAGCTTGTCCAGGACAGATACGCAGTATTTT.

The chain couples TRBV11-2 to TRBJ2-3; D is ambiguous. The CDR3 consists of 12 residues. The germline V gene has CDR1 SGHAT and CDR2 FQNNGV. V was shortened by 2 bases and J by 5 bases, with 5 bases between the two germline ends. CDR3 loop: CASSLLVDTQYF. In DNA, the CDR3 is TGTGCCAGCAGCTTATTGGTAGATACGCAGTATTTT.